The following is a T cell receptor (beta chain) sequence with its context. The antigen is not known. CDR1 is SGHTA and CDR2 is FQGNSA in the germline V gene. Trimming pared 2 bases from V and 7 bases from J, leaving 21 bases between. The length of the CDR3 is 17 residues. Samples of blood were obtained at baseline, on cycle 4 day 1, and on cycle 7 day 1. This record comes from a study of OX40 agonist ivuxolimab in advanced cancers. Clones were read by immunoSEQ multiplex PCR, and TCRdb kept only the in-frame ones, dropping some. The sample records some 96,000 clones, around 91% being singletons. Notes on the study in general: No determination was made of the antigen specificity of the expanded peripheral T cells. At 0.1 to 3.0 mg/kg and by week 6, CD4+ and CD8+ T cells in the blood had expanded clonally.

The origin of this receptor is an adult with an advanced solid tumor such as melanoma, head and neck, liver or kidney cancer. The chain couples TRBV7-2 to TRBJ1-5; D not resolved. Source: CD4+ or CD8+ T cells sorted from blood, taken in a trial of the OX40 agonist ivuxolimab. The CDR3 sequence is CASSLLSDTLLYQPQHF. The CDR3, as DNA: TGTGCCAGCAGCTTACTTTCCGACACCCTCCTTTACCAGCCCCAGCATTTT.